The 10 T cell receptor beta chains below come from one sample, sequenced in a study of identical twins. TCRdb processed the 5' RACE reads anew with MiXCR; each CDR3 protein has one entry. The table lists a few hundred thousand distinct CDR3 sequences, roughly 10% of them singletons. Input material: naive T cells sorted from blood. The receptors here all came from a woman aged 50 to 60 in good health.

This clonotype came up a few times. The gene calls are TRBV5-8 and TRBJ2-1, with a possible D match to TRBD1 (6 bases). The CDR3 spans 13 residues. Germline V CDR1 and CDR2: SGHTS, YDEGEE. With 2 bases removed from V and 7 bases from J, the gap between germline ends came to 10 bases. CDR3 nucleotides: TGTGCCAGCAGCTTTCAGGGGTGGAATGAGCAGTTCTTC. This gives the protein CASSFQGWNEQFF.

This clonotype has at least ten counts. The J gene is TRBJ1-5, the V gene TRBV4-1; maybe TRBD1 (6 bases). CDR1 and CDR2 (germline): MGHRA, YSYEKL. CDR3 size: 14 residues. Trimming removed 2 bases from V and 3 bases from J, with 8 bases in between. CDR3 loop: CASSQTGINQPQHF. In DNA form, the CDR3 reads TGCGCCAGCAGCCAAACAGGGATCAATCAGCCCCAGCATTTT.

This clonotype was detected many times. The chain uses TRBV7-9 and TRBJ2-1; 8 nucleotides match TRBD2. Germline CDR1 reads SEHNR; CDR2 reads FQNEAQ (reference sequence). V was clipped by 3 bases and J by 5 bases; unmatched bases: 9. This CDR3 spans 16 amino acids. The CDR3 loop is CASSLGPGLVNNEQFF. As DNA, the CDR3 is TGTGCCAGCAGCTTGGGGCCGGGACTAGTCAACAATGAGCAGTTCTTC.

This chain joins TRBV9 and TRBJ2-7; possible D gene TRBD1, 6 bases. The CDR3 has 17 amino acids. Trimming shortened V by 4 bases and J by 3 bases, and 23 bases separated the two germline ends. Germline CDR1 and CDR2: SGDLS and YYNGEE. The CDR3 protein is CASSRNPPGVGDYEQYF. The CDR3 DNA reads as TGTGCCAGCAGCCGTAACCCCCCAGGGGTAGGAGACTACGAGCAGTACTTC.

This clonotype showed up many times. The CDR3 sequence: CASSKAGGPIEQFF. The DNA of the CDR3 is TGTGCCAGCAGTAAAGCGGGAGGGCCAATTGAGCAGTTCTTC. J is TRBJ2-1 and V is TRBV6-5; 10 nucleotides agree with TRBD2. Per the germline V gene, CDR1 is MNHEY and CDR2 is SVGAGI. The CDR3 length is 14 residues. J gave up 9 bases and V 5 bases, and 7 bases lay outside the gene matches.

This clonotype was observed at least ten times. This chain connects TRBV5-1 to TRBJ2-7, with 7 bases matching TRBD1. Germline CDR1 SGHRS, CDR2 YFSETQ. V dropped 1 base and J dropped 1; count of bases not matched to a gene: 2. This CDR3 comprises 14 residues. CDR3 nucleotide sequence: TGCGCCAGCAGCTTGACAGGGGTATCCTACGAGCAGTACTTC. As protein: CASSLTGVSYEQYF.

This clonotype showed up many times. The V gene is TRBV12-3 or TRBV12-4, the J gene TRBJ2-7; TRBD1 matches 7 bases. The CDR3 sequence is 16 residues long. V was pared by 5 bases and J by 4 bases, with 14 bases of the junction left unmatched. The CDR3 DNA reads TGTGCCAGCAGTCCCCGCGAGACAGGGAAATCATACGAGCAGTACTTC. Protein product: CASSPRETGKSYEQYF.

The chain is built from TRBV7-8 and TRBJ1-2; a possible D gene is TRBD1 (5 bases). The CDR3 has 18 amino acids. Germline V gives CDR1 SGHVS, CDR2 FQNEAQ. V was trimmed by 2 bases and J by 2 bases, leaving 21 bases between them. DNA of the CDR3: TGTGCCAGCAGCTTATCCCTTAACGGTGAGGGGCTCAACTATGGCTACACCTTC. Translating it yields CASSLSLNGEGLNYGYTF. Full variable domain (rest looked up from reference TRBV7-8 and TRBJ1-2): GAGVSQSPRYKVAKRGQDVALRCDPISGHVSLFWYQQALGQGPEFLTYFQNEAQLDKSGLPSDRFFAERPEGSVSTLKIQRTQQEDSAVYLCASSLSLNGEGLNYGYTFGSGTRLTVV.

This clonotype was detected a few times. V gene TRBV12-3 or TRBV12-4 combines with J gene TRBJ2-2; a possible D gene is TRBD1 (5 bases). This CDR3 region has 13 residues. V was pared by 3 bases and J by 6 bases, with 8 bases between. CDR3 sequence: CASSFTRAGELFF. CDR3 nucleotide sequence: TGTGCCAGCAGTTTTACCAGGGCCGGGGAGCTGTTTTTT.

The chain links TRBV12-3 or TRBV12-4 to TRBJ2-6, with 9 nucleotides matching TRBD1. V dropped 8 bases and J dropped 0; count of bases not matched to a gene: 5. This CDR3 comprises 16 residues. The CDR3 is CASQGGQGSGANVLTF. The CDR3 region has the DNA TGTGCCAGCCAAGGGGGACAGGGCTCTGGGGCCAACGTCCTGACTTTC.